Sequencing of this T cell receptor beta chain was carried out in a study of cytomegalovirus exposure and HLA in healthy donors. Regarding the study as a whole: Some TCR beta chains (roughly 150 of them) were listed as cytomegalovirus-associated.

Of note for this clone: The antigen is not known.

60 Vbeta and 13 Jbeta primers were used in PCR. TCRdb's copy holds only in-frame clones and misses some; the assay was immunoSEQ multiplex PCR. The sample records about 120,000 clones, over 60% being singletons. The CDR3 loop spans 16 amino acids. Deletions cut 4 bases from V and 3 bases from J, with 17 bases between. From germline, CDR1 is KGHSH and CDR2 LQKENI. The sample comprised PBMCs. The V and J genes are TRBV18 and TRBJ2-3; D is perhaps TRBD1 (6 bases). The origin of this receptor is a male donor in good health and CMV-seropositive. CDR3 in DNA: TGTGCCAGCTCACTACAGGGTTTGCGTTTGACAGATACGCAGTATTTT. As protein: CASSLQGLRLTDTQYF.